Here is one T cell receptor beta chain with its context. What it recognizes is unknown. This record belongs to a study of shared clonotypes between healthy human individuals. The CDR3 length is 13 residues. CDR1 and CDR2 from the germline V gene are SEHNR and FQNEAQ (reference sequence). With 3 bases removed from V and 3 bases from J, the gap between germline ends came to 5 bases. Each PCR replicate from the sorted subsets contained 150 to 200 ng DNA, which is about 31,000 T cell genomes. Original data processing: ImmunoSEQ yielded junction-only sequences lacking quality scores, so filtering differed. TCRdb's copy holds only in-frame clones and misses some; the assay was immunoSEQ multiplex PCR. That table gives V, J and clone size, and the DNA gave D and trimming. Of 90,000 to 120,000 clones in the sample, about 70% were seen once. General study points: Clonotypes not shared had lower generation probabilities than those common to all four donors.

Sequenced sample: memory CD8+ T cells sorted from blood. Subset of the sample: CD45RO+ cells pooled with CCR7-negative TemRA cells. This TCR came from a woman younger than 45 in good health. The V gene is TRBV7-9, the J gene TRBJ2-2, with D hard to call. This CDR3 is CASSFTDTGELFF. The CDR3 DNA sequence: TGTGCCAGCAGCTTCACCGACACCGGGGAGCTGTTTTTT.